This T cell receptor (beta chain) was captured in a study of blood T cell repertoires in COVID-19. Profiling relied on immunoSEQ multiplex PCR, and the TCRdb table lists in-frame clones only, not all of them. Among 150,000 to 200,000 clones listed, roughly 87% were seen once. Germline trimming cut 6 bases from V and 1 base from J; bases unmatched to any gene: 8. The length of the CDR3 is 16 residues. Germline CDR1 reads LGHDT; CDR2 reads YNNKEL (reference sequence). Material: peripheral blood. V is TRBV3-1 (or the pseudogene TRBV3-2) and J is TRBJ1-1; 10 bases are a match to TRBD1. The receptor was derived from a woman in her forties or fifties with acute or convalescent COVID-19. The CDR3 region has the DNA TGTGCCAGCAGTTCCCGGGACAGGGGCTCGAACACTGAAGCTTTCTTT. It codes for CASSSRDRGSNTEAFF.